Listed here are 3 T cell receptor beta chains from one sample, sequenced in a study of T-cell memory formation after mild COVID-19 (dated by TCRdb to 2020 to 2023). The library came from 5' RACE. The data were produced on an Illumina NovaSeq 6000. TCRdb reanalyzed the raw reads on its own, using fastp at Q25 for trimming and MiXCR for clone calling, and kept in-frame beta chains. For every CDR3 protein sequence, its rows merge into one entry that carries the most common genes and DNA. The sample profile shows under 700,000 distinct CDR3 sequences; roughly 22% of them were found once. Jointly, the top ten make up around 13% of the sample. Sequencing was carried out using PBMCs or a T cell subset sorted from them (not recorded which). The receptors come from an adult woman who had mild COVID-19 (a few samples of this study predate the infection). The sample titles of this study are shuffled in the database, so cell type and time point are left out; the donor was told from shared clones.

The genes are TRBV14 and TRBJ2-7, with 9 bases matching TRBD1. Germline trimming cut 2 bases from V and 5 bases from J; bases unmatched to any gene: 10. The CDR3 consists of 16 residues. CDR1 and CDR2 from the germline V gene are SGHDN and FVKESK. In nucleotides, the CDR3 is TGTGCCAGCAGCCAAATCTCCGGGACAGGGTTTCACGAGCAGTACTTC. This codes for CASSQISGTGFHEQYF.

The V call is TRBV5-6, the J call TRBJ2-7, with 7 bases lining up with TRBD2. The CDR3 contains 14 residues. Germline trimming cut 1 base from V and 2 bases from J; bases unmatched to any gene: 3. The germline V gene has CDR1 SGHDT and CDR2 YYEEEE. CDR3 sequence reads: CASSLYLAAYEQYF. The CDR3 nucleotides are TGTGCCAGCAGCTTGTATCTAGCGGCCTACGAGCAGTACTTC.

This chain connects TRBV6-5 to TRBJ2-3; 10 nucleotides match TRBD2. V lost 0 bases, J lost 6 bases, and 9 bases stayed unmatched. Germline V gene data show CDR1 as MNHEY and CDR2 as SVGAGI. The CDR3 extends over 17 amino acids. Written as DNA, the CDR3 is TGTGCCAGCAGTTACTCGCCGAGCGGGGGGGCCCTGGATACGCAGTATTTT. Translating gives CASSYSPSGGALDTQYF.